This TCR beta chain was captured in a study of T-cell memory formation after mild COVID-19. Study-wide results and caveats: Memory from before infection featured some responding clones, which suggests cross-reactive memory joined.

About this clonotype: Its antigen is not known.

V was clipped by 7 bases and J by 0 bases, with 10 bases between them. Germline CDR1 SGHRS, CDR2 YFSETQ. This CDR3 has 13 amino acids. From the 5' RACE reads, TCRdb called clonotypes with MiXCR, one entry per CDR3 protein. The data contain about 190,000 distinct CDR3 sequences, around 17% of them singletons. This chain links TRBV5-1 with TRBJ1-1; D gene ambiguous. The sequenced material came from PBMCs or a T cell subset sorted from them (not recorded which). The receptor's source is an adult woman who had mild COVID-19 (a few samples of this study predate the infection). Cell type and time point are not known. CDR3 in amino acids: CASGSSVNTEAFF. The DNA for the CDR3 is TGCGCCAGCGGAAGTTCAGTGAACACTGAAGCTTTCTTT.